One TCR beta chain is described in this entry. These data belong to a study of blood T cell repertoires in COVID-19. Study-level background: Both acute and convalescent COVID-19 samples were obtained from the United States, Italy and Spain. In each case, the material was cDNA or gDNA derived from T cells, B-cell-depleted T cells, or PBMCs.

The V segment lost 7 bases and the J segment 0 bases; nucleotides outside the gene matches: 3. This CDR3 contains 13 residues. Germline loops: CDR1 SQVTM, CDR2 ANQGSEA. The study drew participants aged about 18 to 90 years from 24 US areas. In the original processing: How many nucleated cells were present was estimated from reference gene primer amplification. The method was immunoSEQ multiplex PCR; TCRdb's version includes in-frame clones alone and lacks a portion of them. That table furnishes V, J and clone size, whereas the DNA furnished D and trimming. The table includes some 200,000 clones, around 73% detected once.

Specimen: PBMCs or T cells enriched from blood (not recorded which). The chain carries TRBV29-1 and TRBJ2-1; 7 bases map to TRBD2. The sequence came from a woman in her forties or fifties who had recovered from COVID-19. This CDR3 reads CSGTSDSYNEQFF. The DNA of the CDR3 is TGCAGCGGAACTAGCGACTCCTACAATGAGCAGTTCTTC.